What follows are 28 T cell receptor beta chains derived from one specimen sequenced in a study of blood T cell repertoires in COVID-19. Only in-frame clones appear in the TCRdb table, and some are missing; sequencing was by immunoSEQ multiplex PCR. The table lists some 200,000 clones, roughly four fifths of them singletons, with about 6% in the top ten. Material for sequencing was peripheral blood. The receptors originated from a woman between 40 and 50 years old with acute or convalescent COVID-19.

The chain links TRBV28 to TRBJ2-7, with 10 nucleotides matching TRBD2. Germline V lookup: CDR1 MDHEN, CDR2 SYDVKM. The V segment lost 2 bases and the J segment 5 bases; nucleotides outside the gene matches: 6. CDR3 length: 15 amino acids. CDR3: CASSLVASGSHEQYF. The DNA of the CDR3 is TGTGCCAGCAGTTTAGTGGCTAGCGGGAGCCACGAGCAGTACTTC.

This clone was seen only a few times. The V and J genes are TRBV2 and TRBJ1-1; no reliable D call. The V gene lost 10 bases and the J gene lost 3 bases, with 18 bases spanning the gap. Germline lookup yields CDR1 SNHLY and CDR2 FYNNEI. This CDR3 is 14 amino acids long. CDR3 amino acids: CATRNANTDTEAFF. Written as DNA, the CDR3 is TGTGCCACGCGGAACGCTAACACGGACACTGAAGCTTTCTTT.

This clone was counted between two and nine times. This chain links TRBV5-1 with TRBJ2-7; 7 bases map to TRBD2. J gave up 6 bases and V 4 bases, and 7 bases lay outside the gene matches. In germline, CDR1 is SGHRS, CDR2 YFSETQ. This CDR3 is built from 13 residues. The CDR3 region has the DNA TGCGCCAGCAGCCGAGACCCGGGGGGCGAGCAGTACTTC. This sequence encodes CASSRDPGGEQYF.

This clone was seen more than once but under ten times. This chain connects TRBV4-1 to TRBJ2-7; TRBD2 agrees at 13 bases. This CDR3 comprises 19 residues. The ends lost 3 bases at V and 6 bases at J; junction bases unmatched: 17. The germline CDR1 and CDR2 sequences are MGHRA and YSYEKL. CDR3 loop: CASSHPTGDWTSGSSEQYF. The CDR3, as DNA: TGCGCCAGCAGCCACCCTACAGGGGACTGGACTAGCGGGAGTTCCGAGCAGTACTTC.

The V gene is TRBV7-8, the J gene TRBJ2-5; possible D gene TRBD1, 6 bases. V was cut by 1 base and J by 4 bases, with 13 bases left in between. This CDR3 spans 15 amino acids. Germline CDR1 reads SGHVS; CDR2 reads FQNEAQ. CDR3 region: CASSLVTGYGETQYF. The CDR3 coding sequence is TGTGCCAGCAGCTTAGTCACAGGGTATGGAGAGACCCAGTACTTC.

CDR3 sequence reads: CASSPPGQGANEKLFF. The CDR3 DNA is TGTGCCAGCTCACCCCCAGGACAGGGGGCTAATGAAAAACTGTTTTTT. The J gene is TRBJ1-4, the V gene TRBV18, with 10 bases fitting TRBD1. The CDR3 length is 16 residues. The V segment lost 3 bases and the J segment 3 bases; nucleotides outside the gene matches: 4. Germline loops: CDR1 KGHSH, CDR2 LQKENI.

This rearrangement joins TRBV24-1 to TRBJ2-1, with 7 bases identical to TRBD2. V shed 6 bases, J shed 10 bases, and the junction held 8 bases outside the gene matches. This CDR3 region has 13 residues. The germline V gene encodes CDR1 KGHDR and CDR2 SFDVKD. CDR3 sequence: CATSIPGEGEQFF. CDR3 coding DNA: TGTGCCACCAGTATTCCTGGGGAGGGAGAGCAGTTCTTC.

V is TRBV27 and J is TRBJ1-1; D gene unclear. Germline V gives CDR1 MNHEY, CDR2 SMNVEV (reference sequence). The CDR3 contains 14 residues. V was cut by 4 bases and J by 1 base, with 10 bases left in between. Written as DNA, the CDR3 is TGTGCCAGCAGTTCAGTTGATTCGAACACTGAAGCTTTCTTT. As protein: CASSSVDSNTEAFF.

This chain links TRBV5-1 with TRBJ2-1; D is perhaps TRBD2 (6 bases). Germline V gene data show CDR1 as SGHRS and CDR2 as YFSETQ. The CDR3 is 16 residues long. V gave up 4 bases and J gave up 8 bases, with 22 bases separating them. CDR3 sequence (DNA): TGCGCCAGCAGCCCTGAGGCTAGCGTAGGATTAGATGAGCAGTTCTTC. Translating it yields CASSPEASVGLDEQFF.

The chain is built from TRBV4-1 and TRBJ2-3; TRBD2 matches at 11 bases. Germline lookup yields CDR1 MGHRA and CDR2 YSYEKL. J was trimmed by 1 base and V by 1 base; bases with no gene match: 7. The CDR3 spans 18 residues. The CDR3 bases are TGCGCCAGCAGCCAAGGCCCACTAGCGGGGGCGCGCACAGATACGCAGTATTTT. Protein product: CASSQGPLAGARTDTQYF.

The J gene is TRBJ2-7, the V gene TRBV19, with 11 bases identical to TRBD2. The CDR3 sequence is 16 residues long. V dropped 5 bases and J dropped 4; count of bases not matched to a gene: 10. Germline CDR1 LNHDA, CDR2 SQIVND (reference sequence). CDR3 residues: CASSPGDTSGSYEQYF. CDR3 bases: TGTGCCAGTAGTCCTGGGGACACTAGCGGGAGTTACGAGCAGTACTTC.

This chain joins TRBV28 and TRBJ2-7, with TRBD1 identical over 7 bases. The CDR3 is made up of 14 amino acids. Trimming took 6 bases from V and 4 from J; bases not matched to a gene: 9. The germline CDR1 and CDR2 sequences are MDHEN and SYDVKM. CDR3 residues: CASSPPGQPYEQYF. The CDR3 DNA is TGTGCCAGCAGCCCGCCGGGACAGCCATACGAGCAGTACTTC.

J is TRBJ2-3 and V is TRBV5-8; 9 nucleotides line up with TRBD2. The J segment lost 2 bases and the V segment lost 4 bases, leaving 11 bases of the junction unmatched. CDR1 and CDR2 from the germline V gene are SGHTS and YDEGEE. This CDR3 comprises 17 residues. The CDR3 reads CASSPNLRGGYTDTQYF. The CDR3 nucleotides read TGTGCCAGCAGCCCTAACTTGCGGGGGGGATACACAGATACGCAGTATTTT.

V and J are TRBV12-3 or TRBV12-4 and TRBJ2-7, with D unresolved. The germline V and J ends were trimmed by 2 bases and 7 bases, with 9 bases remaining between them. This CDR3 region has 12 residues. For the CDR3, the DNA is TGTGCCAGCAGTTTAAAGAGCGTGGAGCAGTACTTC. It translates to CASSLKSVEQYF.

J is TRBJ2-3 and V is TRBV19; the match to TRBD2 covers 12 bases. Germline CDR1 and CDR2: LNHDA and SQIVND (reference sequence). CDR3 length: 17 amino acids. V dropped 7 bases and J dropped 6; count of bases not matched to a gene: 14. CDR3: CASTGLAGGPDLDTQYF. Written as DNA, the CDR3 is TGTGCCAGTACGGGTCTAGCGGGAGGGCCTGATTTGGATACGCAGTATTTT.

The chain recombines TRBV27 with TRBJ2-7; TRBD2 aligns across 8 bases. The CDR3 sequence is 15 residues long. Looked up from germline, CDR1 is MNHEY and CDR2 is SMNVEV (reference sequence). V trimming: 2 bases; J trimming: 0 bases; junction bases outside the gene matches: 3. CDR3 sequence: CASSLVAGGSYEQYF. The CDR3 coding sequence is TGTGCCAGCAGTTTAGTGGCGGGAGGCTCCTACGAGCAGTACTTC.

This clone was detected a few times. V usage is TRBV6-5 and J usage is TRBJ1-6, with D possibly TRBD1 on 5 matching bases. V gave up 6 bases and J gave up 6 bases, with 15 bases separating them. CDR1 is MNHEY, CDR2 SVGAGI, per germline. This CDR3 spans 15 amino acids. As DNA, the CDR3 is TGTGCCAGCAGGCCCGCGCGGGGGAGTAATTCACCCCTCCACTTT. The encoded protein is CASRPARGSNSPLHF.

The J gene is TRBJ2-7, the V gene TRBV6-5; D not resolved. The CDR3 totals 13 residues. V lost 5 bases and J 12 bases, leaving 20 bases between the germline ends. Germline V gene data show CDR1 as MNHEY and CDR2 as SVGAGI. CDR3 residues: CASSLPGAPVAYF. The CDR3 coding sequence is TGTGCCAGCAGTCTCCCAGGCGCCCCCGTCGCGTACTTC.

V gene TRBV18 combines with J gene TRBJ1-3, with D hard to call. V was trimmed by 6 bases and J by 0 bases, leaving 12 bases between them. CDR1 and CDR2 from the germline V gene are KGHSH and LQKENI. The CDR3 contains 15 residues. CDR3 DNA sequence: TGTGCCAGCTCGGTCTTGCCAGACTCTGGAAACACCATATATTTT. This sequence encodes CASSVLPDSGNTIYF.

This chain links TRBV19 with TRBJ2-1; 7 bases are a match to TRBD2. The CDR3 runs 16 residues. Trimming cost V 7 bases and J 5 bases; bases outside gene matches: 14. Germline V CDR1 and CDR2: LNHDA, SQIVND (reference sequence). The CDR3 here is CASTLANSGRNNEQFF. CDR3 bases: TGTGCCAGTACCCTGGCCAATAGCGGGCGAAACAATGAGCAGTTCTTC.

This rearrangement joins TRBV9 to TRBJ2-2; D might be TRBD2 (6 bases). The CDR3 has 14 residues. Trimming stripped 3 bases from V and 4 bases from J, with 10 bases between. Germline lookup yields CDR1 SGDLS and CDR2 YYNGEE. This CDR3 is CASSDGGFTGELFF. CDR3 nucleotides: TGTGCCAGCAGCGACGGGGGTTTCACCGGGGAGCTGTTTTTT.

This chain joins TRBV28 and TRBJ1-2; tentatively, D is TRBD1 (5 bases). The CDR3 contains 16 residues. Germline loops: CDR1 MDHEN, CDR2 SYDVKM. V lost 4 bases and J 7 bases, leaving 22 bases between the germline ends. CDR3: CASSSPPMQGRSGYTF. The CDR3 DNA is TGTGCCAGCAGTTCCCCCCCGATGCAGGGTCGGAGTGGCTACACCTTC.

The V and J genes are TRBV20-1 and TRBJ2-3, with D unclear. Germline lookup yields CDR1 DFQATT and CDR2 SNEGSKA (reference sequence). Between the trimmed V and J ends, which lost 3 bases and 4 bases, there was a span of 2 bases. This CDR3 has 10 amino acids. The DNA of the CDR3 is TGCAGTGCTAGCGCAGATACGCAGTATTTT. This encodes CSASADTQYF.

The chain employs TRBV5-5 and TRBJ2-6, with 7 bases identical to TRBD2. The CDR3 has 15 residues. CDR1 and CDR2 (germline): SGHKS, YYEKEE (reference sequence). Unmatched junction bases numbered 2, after V lost 4 bases and J lost 1 base. CDR3 DNA: TGTGCCAGCAGCGGGGGGGGTTCTGGGGCCAACGTCCTGACTTTC. This translates into CASSGGGSGANVLTF.

This chain joins TRBV27 and TRBJ2-3; 12 bases are a match to TRBD1. This CDR3 region has 16 residues. Losses at the gene ends were 8 bases for V and 4 bases for J; bases not matched to a gene: 10. The germline gives CDR1 MNHEY, CDR2 SMNVEV (reference sequence). The CDR3 nucleotides are TGTGCCAGCGCACACCGGGACAGGGGGCATCCAGATACGCAGTATTTT. Its translation: CASAHRDRGHPDTQYF.

The V call is TRBV15, the J call TRBJ2-7, with 11 nucleotides matching TRBD2. V lost 6 bases and J lost 5; bases outside the gene matches: 12. The length of the CDR3 is 16 residues. Germline V gene data show CDR1 as LNHNV and CDR2 as YYDKDF (reference sequence). The CDR3 nucleotides read TGTGCCACCAGTCCGGGACTAGCGGCCCGCTGGGACGAGCAGTACTTC. This translates into CATSPGLAARWDEQYF. The full variable domain, its missing parts supplied by reference TRBV15 and TRBJ2-7, is DAMVIQNPRYQVTQFGKPVTLSCSQTLNHNVMYWYQQKSSQAPKLLFHYYDKDFNNEADTPDNFQSRRPNTSFCFLDIRSPGLGDTAMYLCATSPGLAARWDEQYFGPGTRLTVT.

For the CDR3, the DNA is TGTGCCACCAGCAGGACAGAGAACACCGGGGAGCTGTTTTTT. This codes for CATSRTENTGELFF. The chain joins TRBV15 to TRBJ2-2, with D possibly being TRBD1 (5 bases). CDR3 length: 14 residues. V was trimmed by 3 bases and J by 1 base, leaving 6 bases between them. CDR1 is LNHNV, CDR2 YYDKDF, per germline (reference sequence).

The chain carries TRBV28 and TRBJ1-5; D is perhaps TRBD1 (5 bases). V was shortened by 5 bases and J by 6 bases, with 17 bases between the two germline ends. Germline assignment: CDR1 MDHEN and CDR2 SYDVKM. This CDR3 is built from 15 residues. The CDR3 sequence is CASSPMGEGPQPQHF. Written as DNA, the CDR3 is TGTGCCAGCAGTCCGATGGGGGAGGGGCCTCAGCCCCAGCATTTT.